Detailed here is one T cell receptor beta chain. This entry belongs to a study of cytomegalovirus exposure and HLA in healthy donors. Looking at the study overall: An early release of data contained approximately 80 million unique TCRs, which came from HLA-typed donors.

The donors comprised healthy bone marrow donors. Vbeta (60) and Jbeta (13) primers were used in the PCR. Sequencing used immunoSEQ multiplex PCR; TCRdb keeps in-frame clones, though not all of them. The sample contains over 130,000 clones, more than 60% of which appear only once. CDR1 is SGHNT and CDR2 is YYREEE in the germline V gene (reference sequence). The CDR3 spans 14 residues. Trimming stripped 6 bases from V and 8 bases from J, with 18 bases between. Material: PBMCs. The chain couples TRBV5-4 to TRBJ2-1; TRBD2 might be the D (6 bases). The sequence derives from a woman aged 55-69 years in good health and CMV-seronegative. The CDR3 sequence: CASNPIGRSDEQFF. CDR3 coding DNA: TGTGCCAGCAACCCGATTGGGAGGAGCGATGAGCAGTTCTTC.